This entry lists 14 T cell receptor beta chains sequenced from one sample in a study of blood T cell repertoires in COVID-19. Some clones are missing from TCRdb's copy, which holds only in-frame ones; the method was immunoSEQ multiplex PCR. The sample carries about 400,000 clones, 87% recorded once. Input material: PBMCs or T cells enriched from blood (not recorded which). These receptors were taken from a woman aged 25-40 years who had recovered from COVID-19.

V is TRBV7-9 and J is TRBJ2-3, with 12 nucleotides matching TRBD2. The CDR3 covers 15 residues. The V and J ends lost 7 bases and 4 bases, in that order; junction bases with no gene match: 6. Per the germline V gene, CDR1 is SEHNR and CDR2 is FQNEAQ (reference sequence). In DNA form, the CDR3 reads TGTGCCAGCAACCGGGCTAGCGGGGGGGCAGATACGCAGTATTTT. Translation gives CASNRASGGADTQYF.

This rearrangement joins TRBV25-1 to TRBJ1-6, with a tentative D call TRBD1 (6 bases). V was shortened by 8 bases and J by 6 bases, with 14 bases between the two germline ends. This CDR3 region has 14 residues. CDR1 is MGHDK and CDR2 is SYGVNS in the germline V gene. The CDR3: CASRWGGPNSPLHF. CDR3 sequence (DNA): TGTGCCAGCCGCTGGGGGGGGCCTAATTCACCCCTCCACTTT.

This rearrangement joins TRBV7-2 to TRBJ1-5; no reliable D call. The V end was cut by 4 bases, the J end by 5 bases, with 9 bases between. The CDR3 has 13 amino acids. Per the germline V gene, CDR1 is SGHTA and CDR2 is FQGNSA. In DNA form, the CDR3 reads TGTGCCAGCAGCTCACGCGGGGATCAGCCCCAGCATTTT. The encoded protein is CASSSRGDQPQHF. Combining the CDR3 with reference TRBV7-2 and TRBJ1-5 gives the whole variable domain GAGVSQSPSNKVTEKGKDVELRCDPISGHTALYWYRQSLGQGLEFLIYFQGNSAPDKSGLPSDRFSAERTGGSVSTLTIQRTQQEDSAVYLCASSSRGDQPQHFGDGTRLSIL.

The rearrangement uses TRBV19 and TRBJ1-5; 9 bases are a match to TRBD1. This CDR3 comprises 14 residues. J lost 5 bases, V lost 4 bases, and 3 bases had no gene match. Germline lookup yields CDR1 LNHDA and CDR2 SQIVND (reference sequence). CDR3 loop: CASSTGTGHQPQHF. The CDR3 DNA sequence: TGTGCCAGTAGTACCGGGACAGGGCATCAGCCCCAGCATTTT.

CDR3 bases: TGTGCCAGCAGCTTAGTTACTGTGTTCGGGGAAGCTTTCTTT. The encoded protein is CASSLVTVFGEAFF. The chain uses TRBV7-9 and TRBJ1-1; D ambiguous. The CDR3 covers 14 residues. V shed 1 base and J shed 8 bases, with 14 bases lying between them. Germline V CDR1 and CDR2: SEHNR, FQNEAQ (reference sequence).

The chain joins TRBV7-2 to TRBJ2-1, with TRBD2 matching over 9 bases. Trimming removed 6 bases from V and 4 bases from J; junction bases left unmatched: 4. Germline V lookup: CDR1 SGHTA, CDR2 FQGNSA. The CDR3 has 14 residues. The CDR3 nucleotides read TGTGCCAGCAGGACTAGCGGTTATTACAATGAGCAGTTCTTC. Protein: CASRTSGYYNEQFF.

J is TRBJ2-7 and V is TRBV6-5, with a weak D call TRBD1 (6 bases). The germline V gene has CDR1 MNHEY and CDR2 SVGAGI. This CDR3 region has 15 residues. V was shortened by 5 bases and J by 4 bases, with 18 bases between the two germline ends. CDR3 nucleotides: TGTGCCAGCAGTCCAGGGGACAATTCCCTGTACGAGCAGTACTTC. Protein: CASSPGDNSLYEQYF.

This chain joins TRBV5-6 and TRBJ1-4, with 8 bases matching TRBD1. The CDR3 sequence is 16 residues long. V lost 0 bases to trimming and J lost 8 bases; unmatched junction nucleotides: 9. CDR1 and CDR2 from the germline V gene are SGHDT and YYEEEE. The CDR3 spells CASSLEAGGFQEKLFF. Here the CDR3 DNA reads TGTGCCAGCAGCTTGGAGGCAGGGGGCTTTCAGGAAAAACTGTTTTTT.

The chain has TRBV4-2 and TRBJ1-2; TRBD1 matches at 12 bases. V was pared by 0 bases and J by 8 bases, with 4 bases of the junction left unmatched. The V gene's germline CDR1 is LGHNA and CDR2 YNFKEQ. CDR3 size: 15 residues. DNA for the CDR3: TGTGCCAGCAGCCAAGAGGGACAGGGGGCGTTCGGCTACACCTTC. Its translation: CASSQEGQGAFGYTF.

The rearrangement uses TRBV20-1 and TRBJ1-2; D unclear. Germline assignment: CDR1 DFQATT and CDR2 SNEGSKA (reference sequence). The CDR3 consists of 8 residues. V gave up 8 bases and J gave up 8 bases, with 6 bases separating them. The CDR3, as DNA: TGCAGTCCTGAGGGCTACACCTTC. Translated, it gives CSPEGYTF.

In nucleotides, the CDR3 is TGTGCCAGCTCCCCCGGGACAGGGCATTCACCTGGAAACACCATATATTTT. Protein: CASSPGTGHSPGNTIYF. The chain recombines TRBV18 with TRBJ1-3; TRBD1 agrees at 9 bases. Germline CDR1 KGHSH, CDR2 LQKENI. Trimming at V came to 6 bases and at J to 2 bases, leaving 11 bases not matched to a gene. CDR3 length: 17 amino acids. Complete variable domain (other parts from reference TRBV18 and TRBJ1-3): NAGVMQNPRHLVRRRGQEARLRCSPMKGHSHVYWYRQLPEEGLKFMVYLQKENIIDESGMPKERFSAEFPKEGPSILRIQQVVRGDSAAYFCASSPGTGHSPGNTIYFGEGSWLTVV.

The chain has TRBV3-1 (or the pseudogene TRBV3-2) and TRBJ1-2; TRBD1 matches at 8 bases. Losses at the gene ends were 2 bases for V and 4 bases for J; bases not matched to a gene: 6. The CDR3 has 15 amino acids. Germline CDR1 reads LGHDT; CDR2 reads YNNKEL (reference sequence). The CDR3 reads CASSQSTGAGYGYTF. The CDR3 coding sequence is TGTGCCAGCAGCCAATCGACAGGGGCTGGCTATGGCTACACCTTC.

The chain joins TRBV4-1 to TRBJ2-3; 8 positions match TRBD2. Germline V gene lookup returns CDR1 MGHRA and CDR2 YSYEKL. Trimming at V came to 3 bases and at J to 4 bases, leaving 9 bases not matched to a gene. The CDR3 contains 16 residues. CDR3 sequence reads: CASSQIGRGEADTQYF. The CDR3 DNA sequence: TGCGCCAGCAGCCAGATCGGGAGGGGGGAGGCAGATACGCAGTATTTT.

The V call is TRBV5-6, the J call TRBJ1-2; 8 bases agree with TRBD1. Germline CDR1 and CDR2: SGHDT and YYEEEE. The V segment lost 4 bases and the J segment 5 bases; nucleotides outside the gene matches: 7. This CDR3 is built from 14 residues. Here the CDR3 reads CASSLPTGAYGYTF. The CDR3 bases are TGTGCCAGCAGCCTCCCGACAGGGGCATATGGCTACACCTTC.